The 18 T cell receptor beta chains below all came from one sample that was sequenced in a study of CD8 T cells in ankylosing spondylitis (dated by TCRdb to between 2016 and 2019). Library prep was done by 5' RACE. Sequencing used an Illumina HiSeq 2500. The public reads were reanalyzed by TCRdb: fastp trimming at Q25, MiXCR alignment, in-frame beta chains only. CDR3 protein duplicates are merged, each entry listing the most common genes and DNA. For this sample there are roughly 700,000 distinct CDR3 sequences; around 19% appear just once. The ten largest clones add up to about a fifth of the sample. No antigens are known for them. Overall results and qualifications from the work: A TCR beta motif made up of several highly homologous amino acid variants appeared to be characteristic of blood from ankylosing spondylitis patients.

Sequenced sample: blood, either unsorted or a sorted T cell fraction (not recorded which). Receptors originate from a male donor with ankylosing spondylitis.

The chain combines TRBV7-9 with TRBJ2-5; 9 positions agree with TRBD1. CDR1 SEHNR and CDR2 FQNEAQ come from the germline V gene (reference sequence). Unmatched junction bases numbered 7, after V lost 5 bases and J lost 3 bases. This CDR3 spans 15 amino acids. CDR3 sequence: CASSGQGIGKETQYF. DNA for the CDR3: TGTGCCAGCAGCGGACAGGGGATAGGAAAAGAGACCCAGTACTTC. Full variable domain (rest looked up from reference TRBV7-9 and TRBJ2-5): DTGVSQNPRHKITKRGQNVTFRCDPISEHNRLYWYRQTLGQGPEFLTYFQNEAQLEKSRLLSDRFSAERPKGSFSTLEIQRTEQGDSAMYLCASSGQGIGKETQYFGPGTRLLVL.

In its sample, this clonotype was seen many times. CDR3 sequence (DNA): TGTGCCTGGAGCCTCACCATGGGACTAGGAACAGATACGCAGTATTTT. Amino acids: CAWSLTMGLGTDTQYF. The chain uses TRBV30 and TRBJ2-3; 8 bases are a match to TRBD2. V lost 3 bases, J lost 3 bases, and 11 bases stayed unmatched. Looked up from germline, CDR1 is GTSNPN and CDR2 is SVGIG (reference sequence). The CDR3 spans 16 residues.

This clonotype has more than one count but fewer than ten. V gene TRBV12-3 or TRBV12-4 combines with J gene TRBJ2-1; 13 bases map to TRBD2. The J segment lost 7 bases and the V segment lost 8 bases, leaving 5 bases of the junction unmatched. CDR3 length: 14 amino acids. CDR3 region: CASGTSGGVNEQFF. CDR3 bases: TGTGCCAGCGGAACTAGCGGGGGGGTTAATGAGCAGTTCTTC.

The CDR3, as DNA: TGTGCCAGCAGCGAAATACCCCCGGAGCAGTTCTTC. Protein product: CASSEIPPEQFF. The chain uses TRBV12-3 or TRBV12-4 and TRBJ2-1; no firm D call. CDR3 length: 12 residues. Trimming took off 6 bases at V and 10 bases at J, with 13 bases between the two ends.

The CDR3 spells CASSLVGTGGAYTGELFF. The CDR3 region has the DNA TGTGCCAGCAGCTTAGTTGGGACAGGGGGCGCTTACACCGGGGAGCTGTTTTTT. The J gene is TRBJ2-2, the V gene TRBV11-2; 12 positions agree with TRBD1. The CDR3 length is 18 residues. Trimming removed 1 base from V and 3 bases from J; junction bases left unmatched: 6. In germline, CDR1 is SGHAT, CDR2 FQNNGV.

The chain recombines TRBV12-3 or TRBV12-4 with TRBJ1-5; D is perhaps TRBD1 (6 bases). The CDR3 consists of 15 residues. Deletions cut 6 bases from V and 4 bases from J, with 16 bases between. CDR3 in DNA: TGTGCCAGCAGCGAATGGGGGCCCTCTAATCAGCCCCAGCATTTT. Translation: CASSEWGPSNQPQHF.

This clonotype was counted between two and nine times. The chain has TRBV7-2 and TRBJ1-1; D possibly corresponds to TRBD1 (6 bases). The CDR3 length is 13 residues. Germline assignment: CDR1 SGHTA and CDR2 FQGNSA. Trimming left V 7 bases short and J 2 bases short, with 11 bases between. This CDR3 is CASTNRANTEAFF. The CDR3, as DNA: TGTGCCAGCACCAACAGGGCAAACACTGAAGCTTTCTTT. Using reference TRBV7-2 and TRBJ1-1 for the parts outside the CDR3, the full variable domain is GAGVSQSPSNKVTEKGKDVELRCDPISGHTALYWYRQSLGQGLEFLIYFQGNSAPDKSGLPSDRFSAERTGGSVSTLTIQRTQQEDSAVYLCASTNRANTEAFFGQGTRLTVV.

In this sample, this clonotype turned up a few times. V gene TRBV5-5 combines with J gene TRBJ1-1; D not certain. The length of the CDR3 is 14 residues. Germline lookup yields CDR1 SGHKS and CDR2 YYEKEE (reference sequence). The V gene lost 1 base and the J gene lost 5 bases, with 12 bases spanning the gap. The CDR3 DNA follows: TGTGCCAGCAGCTTGAGGTTCGGCGTTACTGAAGCTTTCTTT. Protein: CASSLRFGVTEAFF.

This clonotype was detected a few times. The J gene is TRBJ1-2, the V gene TRBV12-3 or TRBV12-4; tentative D call: TRBD1 (6 bases). The CDR3 covers 16 residues. Between the trimmed V and J ends, which lost 5 bases and 0 bases, there was a span of 16 bases. The CDR3 DNA follows: TGTGCCAGCAGTCCCGGCGGGGGGCCGGCTAACTATGGCTACACCTTC. Protein: CASSPGGGPANYGYTF.

J is TRBJ2-7 and V is TRBV7-9; D may match TRBD1 or TRBD2 (5 bases each). CDR1 is SEHNR, CDR2 FQNEAQ, per germline (reference sequence). This CDR3 contains 16 residues. The V end lost 5 bases, the J end lost 7 bases, and 24 bases lay between the germline ends. CDR3 nucleotides: TGTGCCAGCAGCATAGGACCGAGGGACCCTTTCGAGGAGCAGTACTTC. The encoded protein is CASSIGPRDPFEEQYF.

This clonotype has at least ten counts. V gene TRBV20-1 combines with J gene TRBJ2-7, with D tentatively TRBD2 (7 bases). Germline CDR1 DFQATT, CDR2 SNEGSKA (reference sequence). The CDR3 runs 16 residues. The V end lost 1 base, the J end lost 3 bases, and 19 bases lay between the germline ends. The CDR3 sequence: CSARAGGRGGRYEQYF. Here the CDR3 DNA reads TGCAGTGCTAGAGCTGGTGGGAGGGGGGGCCGCTACGAGCAGTACTTC.

The chain uses TRBV6-5 and TRBJ2-4, with D possibly matching TRBD2 (7 bases). Trimming cost V 3 bases and J 1 base, with 13 bases left between them. The germline V gene encodes CDR1 MNHEY and CDR2 SVGAGI. The CDR3 contains 16 residues. The CDR3 DNA is TGTGCCAGCAGTTATGGCGGGGGCTCCGCCAAAAACATTCAGTACTTC. Translated: CASSYGGGSAKNIQYF.

This clonotype was observed a handful of times. The chain has TRBV25-1 and TRBJ1-3; D uncertain. This CDR3 has 15 residues. V was cut by 8 bases and J by 0 bases, with 14 bases left in between. The germline V gene has CDR1 MGHDK and CDR2 SYGVNS. DNA for the CDR3: TGTGCCAGCCAGCAGCGGACCAACTCTGGAAACACCATATATTTT. Translated, it gives CASQQRTNSGNTIYF.

This clonotype has only a few counts. The J gene is TRBJ1-1, the V gene TRBV7-3, with a possible D match to TRBD1 (6 bases). The length of the CDR3 is 13 residues. CDR1 is SGHTA, CDR2 FQGTGA, per germline. V was trimmed by 3 bases and J by 6 bases, leaving 11 bases between them. The CDR3 spells CASSFTGPSEAFF. In DNA form, the CDR3 reads TGTGCCAGCAGCTTTACAGGGCCTTCTGAAGCTTTCTTT.

This rearrangement joins TRBV7-2 to TRBJ2-3; 7 positions agree with TRBD1. The J segment lost 2 bases and the V segment lost 2 bases, leaving 4 bases of the junction unmatched. The germline V gene encodes CDR1 SGHTA and CDR2 FQGNSA. The CDR3 is made up of 15 amino acids. CDR3 protein: CASSLKQGLTDTQYF. The CDR3 coding sequence is TGTGCCAGCAGCTTAAAACAGGGGCTCACAGATACGCAGTATTTT.

This clonotype has just a few counts. The chain has TRBV12-3 or TRBV12-4 and TRBJ2-3, with a possible D match to TRBD1 (6 bases). V was shortened by 6 bases and J by 6 bases, with 22 bases between the two germline ends. There are 16 residues in the CDR3. The CDR3 sequence: CASSLRDTTLVDTQYF. DNA for the CDR3: TGTGCCAGCAGCCTACGGGACACCACGTTAGTGGATACGCAGTATTTT.

V gene TRBV5-5 combines with J gene TRBJ1-1; TRBD1 matches at 8 bases. The V segment lost 4 bases and the J segment 5 bases; nucleotides outside the gene matches: 10. Germline-derived CDR1 and CDR2 are SGHKS and YYEKEE (reference sequence). This CDR3 is 15 amino acids long. CDR3 loop: CASSHQDRAITEAFF. CDR3 coding DNA: TGTGCCAGCAGCCATCAGGACAGGGCCATAACTGAAGCTTTCTTT.

There are a few counts of this clonotype. The rearrangement joins TRBV20-1 to TRBJ2-1, with a tentative D call TRBD2 (6 bases). CDR3 length equals 14 residues. Germline CDR1 DFQATT, CDR2 SNEGSKA (reference sequence). Trimming left V 6 bases short and J 8 bases short, with 20 bases between. This CDR3 reads CSASQPLGGYEQFF. Written as DNA, the CDR3 is TGCAGTGCCAGCCAACCCCTGGGAGGCTATGAGCAGTTCTTC.